The 7 T cell receptor beta chains listed next were all sequenced from one sample in a study of blood T cell repertoires in COVID-19 (dated by TCRdb to the early 2020s). Preparation of the library involved the immunoSEQ multiplex PCR assay. Entries here come from immuneACCESS through TCRdb and include only in-frame sequences with V and J called. Some clones fail to appear in such tables; in the studies checked, an unresolved V gene covers under half of the shortfall, and the cause of the remainder is unknown. For this sample the table gives over 200,000 clones, of which 86% were detected only once. The ten largest clonotypes hold roughly 4.9% of the sample. The specimen sequenced was PBMCs or T cells enriched from blood (not recorded which). These receptors originate from a woman aged 30 to 39 who had been exposed to COVID-19.

This chain uses TRBV3-1 (or the pseudogene TRBV3-2) with TRBJ2-2; D ambiguous. This CDR3 contains 15 residues. Germline CDR1 reads LGHDT; CDR2 reads YNNKEL (reference sequence). V dropped 3 bases and J dropped 2 bases, with 10 bases sitting between them. Here the CDR3 reads CASSHKRKNTGELFF. In DNA, the CDR3 is TGTGCCAGCAGCCATAAGAGGAAAAACACCGGGGAGCTGTTTTTT.

J is TRBJ2-2 and V is TRBV6-1; D is perhaps TRBD1 (5 bases). The CDR3 is 19 amino acids. Germline values: CDR1 MNHNS, CDR2 SASEGT. Trimming shortened V by 0 bases and J by 0 bases, and 17 bases separated the two germline ends. CDR3 protein: CASSEAAFRGTSNTGELFF. CDR3 in DNA: TGTGCCAGCAGTGAAGCCGCTTTTAGGGGAACGTCGAACACCGGGGAGCTGTTTTTT.

The genes are TRBV4-1 and TRBJ2-7, with D possibly being TRBD1 (6 bases). The germline V and J ends were trimmed by 0 bases and 5 bases, with 20 bases remaining between them. Germline V gives CDR1 MGHRA, CDR2 YSYEKL. This CDR3 contains 17 residues. CDR3 DNA: TGCGCCAGCAGCCAAGATAAAGACTGGCAGGGGCTCAACGAGCAGTACTTC. This gives the protein CASSQDKDWQGLNEQYF.

This clone appeared a few times. The chain carries TRBV12-5 and TRBJ2-1, with TRBD1 matching over 10 bases. Trimming removed 0 bases from V and 2 bases from J; junction bases left unmatched: 7. The CDR3 consists of 18 residues. Germline assignment: CDR1 LGHNT and CDR2 FRNRAP. Written as DNA, the CDR3 is TGTGCTAGTGGTTTGGTATGGATGGGGACAGGGGCCTACAATGAGCAGTTCTTC. Residues: CASGLVWMGTGAYNEQFF.

Points on this clone: At one end the junction does not follow the germline gene, possibly because of a read error. This chain connects TRBV19 to TRBJ1-1; perhaps TRBD1 as D (6 bases). Germline V CDR1 and CDR2: LNHDA, SQIVND (reference sequence). The CDR3 spans 12 residues. CDR3 DNA: TGTGCCAGTAGAACAGGGAACGCTGAAGCTTTCTTT. Protein product: CASRTGNAEAFF.

The chain carries TRBV2 and TRBJ1-1, with a possible D match to TRBD1 (6 bases). This CDR3 comprises 14 residues. Germline V CDR1 and CDR2: SNHLY, FYNNEI. Deletions cut 6 bases from V and 0 bases from J, with 11 bases between. Here the CDR3 DNA reads TGTGCCAGCAGGAAAGACAGGTTGAACACTGAAGCTTTCTTT. It encodes CASRKDRLNTEAFF.

This chain uses TRBV5-1 with TRBJ1-4; TRBD1 is a possible D gene (5 bases). The V and J ends lost 6 bases and 5 bases respectively, with 11 bases between them. CDR1 is SGHRS, CDR2 YFSETQ, per germline. This CDR3 comprises 13 residues. The DNA for the CDR3 is TGCGCCAGCACCGGACATGGGAATGAAAAACTGTTTTTT. Protein: CASTGHGNEKLFF. Looking up the rest from reference TRBV5-1 and TRBJ1-4 gives the full variable domain: KAGVTQTPRYLIKTRGQQVTLSCSPISGHRSVSWYQQTPGQGLQFLFEYFSETQRNKGNFPGRFSGRQFSNSRSEMNVSTLELGDSALYLCASTGHGNEKLFFGSGTQLSVL.